This is a list of T cell receptor beta chains from one sample in a study of identifying expanded T cells in peripheral blood. Generated by immunoSEQ multiplex PCR, the TCRdb table keeps only in-frame clones and is missing some. There are about 100,000 clones in the sample; around 88% occur only once, and 17% lies in the top ten. Sequencing input: blood. The origin of the receptors is a person between 18 and 75 years old in good health. Both conserved end residues are part of each CDR3.

>16|TRBV4-2
CASSQGLGGTGSLAFF
>15|TRBV14
CASSQYPAGTDTQYF
>15|TRBV7-9
CASSVGDFGADTQYF
>12|TRBV2
CASITTGSPLHF
>14|TRBV30
CAWRRTGGDYGYTF
>17|TRBV7-9
CASSLAEGTGDFYEQYF
>18|TRBV4-3
CASSQDQGTGGPNTEAFF
>15|TRBV6-5
CASSYTSGTGFTQYF
>18|TRBV21-1
CASSKARRSRDVNQPQHF
>13|TRBV5-6
CASSVQGHAEAFF
>11|TRBV6-5
CASSQGETQYF
>15|TRBV7-2
CASSPQGGGYNEQFF
>14|TRBV7-2
CASSLQGPEEKLFF
>13|TRBV7-9
CASSLDSYTEAFF
>14|TRBV5-1
CASSLSPSTGELFF
>12|TRBV9
CASSVGVGAQYF
>14|TRBV7-8
CASSLQGFTDTQYF
>15|TRBV28
CASRPGGAGNQPQHF
>15|TRBV6-1
CASKDDRELIYGYTF
>15|TRBV6-4
CASAPTEGSYNEQFF
>16|TRBV5-6
CASSPGWGTQGYEQYF
>15|TRBV4-1
CASSQGVRSGDGYTF
>17|TRBV7-2
CASSRLSGTGAYNEQFF
>15|TRBV7-8
CASSLTGDARYEQYF
>11|TRBV7-2
CASSFLYEQYF
>13|TRBV18
CASSSDSNQPQHF
>17|TRBV5-6
CASSDRTGGVYNSPLHF
>13|TRBV19
CASSSGARREQYF
>13|TRBV9
CASSFGALGGYTF
>15|TRBV5-1
CASSQGQGAGETQYF
>12|TRBV6-6
CASKTDNSPLHF
>15|TRBV5-1
CASSLAPGQGDGYTF
>13|TRBV4-3
CASSQGNTDTQYF
>18|TRBV11-2
CASTEGNFAIPLSYEQYF
>17|TRBV19
CASRHMGLAGGYNEQFF
>14|TRBV28
CASSLWSAGHGYTF
>14|TRBV5-1
CASSLTGENYGYTF
>14|TRBV29-1
CSVLTTKQGDIQYF
>14|TRBV6-1
CASSDGQFTDTQYF
>11|TRBV5-1
CASSLDETQYF
>19|TRBV5-6
CASSLVSIREGGYSYEQYF